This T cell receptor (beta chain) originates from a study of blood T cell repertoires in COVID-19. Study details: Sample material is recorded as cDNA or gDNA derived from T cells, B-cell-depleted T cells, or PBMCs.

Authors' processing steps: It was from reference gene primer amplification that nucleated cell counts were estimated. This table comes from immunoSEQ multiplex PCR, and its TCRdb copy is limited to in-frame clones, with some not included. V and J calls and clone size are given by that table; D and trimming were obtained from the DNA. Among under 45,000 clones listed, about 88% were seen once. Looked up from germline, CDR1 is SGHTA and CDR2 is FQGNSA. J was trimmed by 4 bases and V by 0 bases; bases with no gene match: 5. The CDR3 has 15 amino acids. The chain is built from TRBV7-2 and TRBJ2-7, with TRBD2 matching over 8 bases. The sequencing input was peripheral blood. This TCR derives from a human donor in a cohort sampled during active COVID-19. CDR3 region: CASSLADGGAYEQYF. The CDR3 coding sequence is TGTGCCAGCAGCTTAGCAGACGGGGGGGCTTACGAGCAGTACTTC. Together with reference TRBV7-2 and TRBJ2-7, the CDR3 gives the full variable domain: GAGVSQSPSNKVTEKGKDVELRCDPISGHTALYWYRQSLGQGLEFLIYFQGNSAPDKSGLPSDRFSAERTGGSVSTLTIQRTQQEDSAVYLCASSLADGGAYEQYFGPGTRLTVT.